One and the same sample provided the 2 T cell receptor beta chains below, sequenced in a study of T-cell reconstitution after alpha-beta-depleted transplantation in children. As it was prepared, the TCRbeta library received unique molecular identifiers. TCRdb called the PCR reads again in MiXCR, with one record for every CDR3 protein. Found here are approximately 190,000 distinct CDR3 sequences, approximately 6.8% of them singletons; the top ten hold around 4.1%. This sample comprised PBMCs, obtained before TCRalphabeta/CD19-depleted stem cell transplant. The receptor source for this set is a girl less than two years old with combined immunodeficiency, due to receive a stem cell transplant.

With respect to this clonotype: With a much larger clone just one base away, this may be a read error. V and J are TRBV5-1 and TRBJ2-1; D uncertain. Germline V CDR1 and CDR2: SGHRS, YFSETQ. The CDR3 sequence is 15 residues long. CDR3 loop: CASSLGQMAYNEEFF. CDR3 bases: TGCGCCAGCAGCTTGGGCCAAATGGCCTACAATGAGGAGTTCTTC.

This clonotype was detected only once. It may be a read error: a sequence one base away is much more abundant. The rearrangement joins TRBV20-1 to TRBJ2-1, with 8 bases matching TRBD2. The CDR3 length is 14 residues. Per germline, CDR1 DFQATT and CDR2 SNEGSKA (reference sequence). After removal of 6 bases from V and 7 bases from J, the junction contained 11 bases not matched to a gene. The CDR3 DNA sequence: TGCAGTGCCCACGGGGGGGCCAGTGGAAATGAGCAGTTCTTC. Translation: CSAHGGASGNEQFF.